One TCR beta chain is described in this entry. No cognate antigen has been identified for it. Within one base of it there is no much larger clone, and no base qualities were kept. This entry belongs to a study of shared clonotypes between healthy human individuals (dated by TCRdb to 2019 to 2021). The study in broad terms: The cohort comprised a couple of women and a few men aged 18 to 49 years. Between about 0.8 and 9.5 billion PBMCs per donor were obtained by leukapheresis. For each donor, CD4 naive and CD4 memory were each run on three plates, CD8 naive on two plates, and CD8 memory on one plate. Different laboratories and diverse techniques were used to prepare libraries and sequence TCR repertoires, to increase sequencing depth and limit assay-specific biases. The study deeply sequenced blood TCR repertoires of about 5 healthy adults to estimate repertoire size and the extent of clonotype sharing between individuals.

The germline V gene sets CDR1 to MDHEN and CDR2 to SYDVKM. Ends trimmed: V by 3 bases, J by 5 bases; bases unmatched to a gene: 7. There are 14 amino acids in the CDR3, from cysteine to phenylalanine inclusive. The DNA shown is the 42-base CDR3, in frame from base 1. The donors were healthy, HIV-negative adults who had no recently reported acute infections or vaccinations. Only Caucasian adults living in Nashville, Tennessee, USA were represented among the donors. CD4+ T cells were enriched by magnetic negative selection; naive cells were then positively selected on CD45RA, and the negative fraction formed the memory subset. Blood was collected by leukapheresis, and PBMCs were isolated by Ficoll-Histopaque density gradient centrifugation and then cryopreserved in liquid nitrogen vapor phase. Purity and quantity of every magnetically sorted T cell population were checked by analytical flow cytometry. Genomic DNA was isolated from every sorted fraction and measured by UV absorbance on a Nanodrop 2000c.

TCR CDR3 regions were amplified from genomic DNA by multiplex PCR using the deep immunoSEQ assay. Extracted genomic DNA from each cell subset was spread evenly across all wells of several immunoSEQ 96-well plates, with each plate serving as a replicate. For sorted subsets, 200 to 250 ng of genomic DNA, equivalent to some 30,000 T cell genomes, went into each replicate PCR. Purified libraries were measured with a Qubit 3.0 fluorometer, size-checked on a Bioanalyzer 2100, and measured again with the KAPA Library Quantification kit. Every immunoSEQ 96-well plate was sequenced on a dedicated single-read 150-cycle Illumina NextSeq 550 flow cell. Turning to the authors' computational methods: Because the immunoSEQ output held only junctional sequences and lacked quality scores, the filtering could not match the filtering applied to full-length reads. Sequences were annotated with PyIR, a Python wrapper for IgBLAST v1.9, and V/J genes and CDR3 were assigned using IMGT germline references. Reads were removed for weak V/J assignments (E-value above 1e-6), missing CDR3, stop codons, out-of-frame junctions, or ambiguous translated residues. A V3J clonotype was defined by an identical inferred V gene, J gene, and CDR3 amino acid sequence. Percentage overlap between repertoires was calculated by dividing the number of shared unique clonotypes by the size of the smaller repertoire. Richness of each repertoire was evaluated using RTK rarefaction, the Chao1 estimator, and Recon v2.1 estimates of unobserved clonotypes. OLGA was used to compute generation probabilities for all TCRbeta clonotypes that the gDNA method yielded from a few donors. Not all clones reach the TCRdb copy of this immuneACCESS table, which keeps in-frame sequences only. Checked studies attribute under half of the gap to unresolved V genes and leave the rest unexplained. V, J and clone size derive from that table, while D and trimming were established from the DNA sequence. In this sample the table shows roughly 640,000 clones, approximately 97% of which occur a single time. Of the sample, approximately 0.057% falls within the top ten clones.

General conclusions and limits of the study: Sampling was limited to blood, and TCR repertoires in tissue likely differ from TCR repertoires in blood. Incomplete sequencing was indicated by rarefaction of sorted-subset datasets, despite the large sequencing depth. Naive subsets generally had larger estimated clonotype richness than memory subsets. The small number of donors limited the genetic and exposure-history diversity represented. Pairwise subsampling indicated that sequencing depth was expected to affect the degree of clonotype sharing among donors. When a few donors were compared, the shared fraction of clonotypes was around 5.1% for naive CD4, approximately 3.3% for naive CD8, roughly 2.3% for memory CD4, and 0.4% for memory CD8. Compared with non-shared clonotypes, clonotypes shared by all four sorted-subset donors had higher generation probabilities.

The source of this sequence is a woman in her 30s in good health. Here the chain combines TRBV28 and TRBJ2-7; TRBD1 agrees with 7 junctional bases. The source material was naive CD4+ T cells sorted from blood. The label giving this sample's cell subset or site can be read as: CD45RA+ positively selected. The CDR3 region reads CASSFNGQGDEQYF. The sequenced DNA: TGTGCCAGCAGTTTTAATGGGCAGGGGGACGAGCAGTACTTC.